These T cell receptor beta chains were read from a single sample in a study of spatial heterogeneity in lung cancer. TCRdb re-called the 5' RACE reads through MiXCR, storing one row per CDR3 protein. The sample holds 40,000 or so distinct CDR3 sequences, around 7% seen once. Sample: PBMCs, taken at surgery. The receptors were gathered from a male donor with early-stage non-small cell lung cancer. CDR3s include the opening cysteine and the closing phenylalanine or tryptophan. Each record gives: CDR3 protein, CDR3 DNA, V gene, J gene, D gene, clone size. A D gene is named only where the DNA matches it firmly. Size is stated for part of the rows, as once, few or many counts, or as a class when the clone is expanded.

CASKRTRFSYEQYF	TGTGCCAGCAAGAGGACACGATTCTCCTACGAGCAGTACTTC	TRBV12-3/TRBV12-4	TRBJ2-7	-	-
CASSRQSFSTDTQYF	TGTGCCAGCAGTCGACAGAGTTTTAGCACAGATACGCAGTATTTT	TRBV11-1	TRBJ2-3	-	many
CATSDGTISQYF	TGTGCCACCAGTGATGGGACGATATCCCAGTATTTT	TRBV24-1	TRBJ2-3	-	many
CATSRQGDTGELFF	TGTGCCACCAGCAGACAGGGGGACACCGGGGAGCTGTTTTTT	TRBV15	TRBJ2-2	TRBD1	-
CSVSTGVDSPLHF	TGCAGCGTGTCGACAGGGGTGGACTCACCCCTCCACTTT	TRBV29-1	TRBJ1-6	TRBD1	few
CSARDDRGDLSNQPQHF	TGCAGTGCTAGAGACGACAGGGGTGATCTTAGCAATCAGCCCCAGCATTTT	TRBV20-1	TRBJ1-5	TRBD1	many
CASKSGASNQPQHF	TGTGCCAGTAAATCCGGGGCGAGCAATCAGCCCCAGCATTTT	TRBV6-2/TRBV6-3	TRBJ1-5	-	-
CASSEPRTTNEKLFF	TGTGCCAGCAGCGAACCACGGACTACTAATGAAAAACTGTTTTTT	TRBV5-5	TRBJ1-4	-	few
CASSQDRGPQDTQYF	TGTGCCAGCAGCCAAGATCGGGGGCCTCAAGATACGCAGTATTTT	TRBV4-2	TRBJ2-3	-	many
CSASRGAGQPQHF	TGCAGTGCTAGCAGGGGCGCGGGTCAGCCCCAGCATTTT	TRBV20-1	TRBJ1-5	-	many
CASSTGYNSPLHF	TGTGCCAGCAGCACAGGGTATAATTCACCCCTCCACTTT	TRBV7-9	TRBJ1-6	-	many
CASSSAQGLGAGYGYTF	TGTGCCAGCAGCTCCGCCCAGGGATTGGGGGCCGGCTATGGCTACACCTTC	TRBV7-2	TRBJ1-2	-	few
CASSSHRRWGEETQYF	TGTGCCAGCAGCTCTCATAGGCGCTGGGGGGAGGAGACCCAGTACTTC	TRBV7-9	TRBJ2-5	-	-
CSAARRGDNEQFF	TGCAGCGCCGCCCGGAGAGGAGACAATGAGCAGTTCTTC	TRBV29-1	TRBJ2-1	-	many
CASNEIGTDTQYF	TGTGCCAGCAATGAGATTGGCACAGATACGCAGTATTTT	TRBV2	TRBJ2-3	-	few
CSAAVPGHLEETQYF	TGCAGTGCCGCAGTACCGGGACACCTAGAAGAGACCCAGTACTTC	TRBV20-1	TRBJ2-5	-	many
CASSLEGHRGQDTQYF	TGTGCCAGCAGCTTAGAAGGTCACAGGGGGCAAGATACGCAGTATTTT	TRBV7-9	TRBJ2-3	TRBD1	-
CSATSGTSWVEAYF	TGCAGTGCTACATCTGGGACTAGCTGGGTGGAAGCTTACTTC	TRBV20-1	TRBJ2-5	TRBD2	many
CASREDGRTNEQFF	TGTGCCAGCAGAGAAGACGGGAGGACCAATGAGCAGTTCTTC	TRBV6-2/TRBV6-3	TRBJ2-1	TRBD2	many
CASSPIDRDTEAFF	TGTGCCAGCAGCCCCATCGACAGGGACACTGAAGCTTTCTTT	TRBV5-4	TRBJ1-1	TRBD1	few
CASSLALRPDTQYF	TGTGCCAGCAGCTTAGCGCTACGCCCAGATACGCAGTATTTT	TRBV7-2	TRBJ2-3	-	few
CSARDSGGRETQYF	TGCAGTGCTAGAGATTCGGGGGGTCGGGAGACCCAGTACTTC	TRBV20-1	TRBJ2-5	TRBD2	-
CSARGTSGTDTQYF	TGCAGTGCTCGGGGGACTAGCGGCACAGATACGCAGTATTTT	TRBV20-1	TRBJ2-3	TRBD2	many
CSVEVFAGTNEQYF	TGCAGCGTTGAAGTGTTTGCAGGGACCAACGAGCAGTACTTC	TRBV29-1	TRBJ2-7	-	-
CASSSIRTGEAEAFF	TGTGCCAGCAGCTCTATTCGGACAGGGGAGGCTGAAGCTTTCTTT	TRBV2	TRBJ1-1	TRBD1	many
CASSLQNGELFF	TGTGCCAGCAGCCTCCAAAACGGGGAGCTGTTTTTT	TRBV11-3	TRBJ2-2	-	few
CASSLGQGMETQYF	TGTGCTAGCAGCCTGGGACAGGGTATGGAGACCCAGTACTTC	TRBV7-7	TRBJ2-5	TRBD1	-
CASSATGSHTEAFF	TGTGCCAGCAGCGCTACAGGATCCCACACTGAAGCTTTCTTT	TRBV25-1	TRBJ1-1	-	many
CASSLVVTGANEQFF	TGTGCCAGCAGCTTAGTAGTGACAGGGGCGAATGAGCAGTTCTTC	TRBV11-2	TRBJ2-1	TRBD1	many
CASSSLRPVGTQYF	TGTGCCAGCAGCTCACTCCGCCCGGTCGGTACGCAGTATTTT	TRBV11-2	TRBJ2-3	-	-
CASSLLWRVPHEQYF	TGTGCCAGCAGCTTGTTATGGAGGGTCCCCCACGAGCAGTACTTC	TRBV5-6	TRBJ2-7	-	-
CASSYGQGVENTIYF	TGTGCCAGCAGCTACGGACAGGGGGTAGAAAACACCATATATTTT	TRBV11-2	TRBJ1-3	TRBD1	-
CSVDGLGPLSYEQYF	TGCAGCGTTGATGGTCTGGGGCCCCTCTCCTACGAGCAGTACTTC	TRBV29-1	TRBJ2-7	-	-
CALGQEPNGNIQYF	TGTGCCCTAGGACAGGAGCCTAATGGAAACATTCAGTACTTC	TRBV10-3	TRBJ2-4	TRBD1	many
CSARDPVNTEAFF	TGCAGTGCTAGAGATCCGGTGAACACTGAAGCTTTCTTT	TRBV20-1	TRBJ1-1	-	few
CASRGPRGQDLMNTEAFF	TGTGCCAGCAGGGGACCAAGAGGACAGGACCTAATGAACACTGAAGCTTTCTTT	TRBV6-2/TRBV6-3	TRBJ1-1	TRBD1	few
CASSRTRGAEETQYF	TGTGCCAGCAGCCGCACCAGAGGAGCCGAAGAGACCCAGTACTTC	TRBV27	TRBJ2-5	-	-
CSARDHGRISYNEQFF	TGCAGTGCTAGAGATCACGGACGGATCTCCTACAATGAGCAGTTCTTC	TRBV20-1	TRBJ2-1	-	many
CASSLRAGADTQYF	TGTGCCAGCAGCCTCCGGGCTGGGGCAGATACGCAGTATTTT	TRBV7-9	TRBJ2-3	-	many
CSVNWAYEQYF	TGCAGCGTTAATTGGGCCTACGAGCAGTACTTC	TRBV29-1	TRBJ2-7	-	many
CASSLDRYNEQFF	TGTGCCAGCAGCCTGGACAGGTACAATGAGCAGTTCTTC	TRBV7-2	TRBJ2-1	TRBD1	many
CSVRGQVNTEAFF	TGCAGCGTTCGGGGGCAGGTGAACACTGAAGCTTTCTTT	TRBV29-1	TRBJ1-1	-	many
CASRYEGGMNTEAFF	TGTGCCAGCAGATACGAGGGGGGGATGAACACTGAAGCTTTCTTT	TRBV6-5	TRBJ1-1	-	few
CASSTLGGAGGELFF	TGTGCCAGCAGCACCCTCGGGGGGGCCGGCGGGGAGCTGTTTTTT	TRBV6-5	TRBJ2-2	TRBD2	-
CASSPSRTNYGYTF	TGTGCCAGCAGCCCTAGTAGGACTAACTATGGCTACACCTTC	TRBV14	TRBJ1-2	-	few
CASSQDRPGTTSYNEQFF	TGTGCCAGCAGCCAAGATCGTCCTGGGACTACCTCCTACAATGAGCAGTTCTTC	TRBV4-2	TRBJ2-1	TRBD2	many
CSARDKGGLISPLHF	TGCAGTGCTAGAGATAAGGGGGGGTTAATCTCACCCCTCCACTTT	TRBV20-1	TRBJ1-6	-	many
CASSLFSAGVYEQYF	TGCGCCAGCAGCCTGTTTTCGGCAGGGGTCTACGAGCAGTACTTC	TRBV5-1	TRBJ2-7	-	many
CASSTGTINIQYF	TGTGCCAGCAGCACAGGGACTATCAACATTCAGTACTTC	TRBV11-2	TRBJ2-4	-	many
CASSKTSLVLNQPQHF	TGTGCCAGCAGCAAAACGTCACTAGTCCTGAATCAGCCCCAGCATTTT	TRBV21-1	TRBJ1-5	-	many